This entry lists 24 T cell receptor beta chains sequenced from one sample in a study of shared clonotypes between healthy human individuals. This table comes from immunoSEQ multiplex PCR, and its TCRdb copy is limited to in-frame clones, with some not included. The table lists 2,100,000 or so clones, approximately 94% of them singletons, with roughly 0.13% in the top ten. The sequenced material came from naive CD4+ T cells sorted from blood. Described subset: CD45RA+ positively selected. These receptors were taken from a man between 18 and 35 years old in good health.

The chain employs TRBV6-6 and TRBJ2-1; TRBD1 is a possible D gene (6 bases). The CDR3 totals 14 residues. The germline CDR1 and CDR2 sequences are MNHNY and SVGAGI (reference sequence). V lost 6 bases to trimming and J lost 8 bases, with 17 bases between them. DNA of the CDR3: TGTGCCAGCAGCCGAAACAGGGTTACATATGAGCAGTTCTTC. Encoded protein: CASSRNRVTYEQFF.

This sequence joins TRBV9 and TRBJ2-7; TRBD2 agrees at 7 bases. This CDR3 has 16 amino acids. From germline, CDR1 is SGDLS and CDR2 YYNGEE. V lost 0 bases and J lost 9; bases outside the gene matches: 15. Here the CDR3 DNA reads TGTGCCAGCAGCGTAGACGGGGGGACTTCTCTATTCGGGCAGTACTTC. It translates to CASSVDGGTSLFGQYF. Together with reference TRBV9 and TRBJ2-7, the CDR3 gives the full variable domain: DSGVTQTPKHLITATGQRVTLRCSPRSGDLSVYWYQQSLDQGLQFLIQYYNGEERAKGNILERFSAQQFPDLHSELNLSSLELGDSALYFCASSVDGGTSLFGQYFGPGTRLTVT.

The rearrangement links TRBV29-1 to TRBJ1-1; weak D call: TRBD1 (5 bases). V was pared by 4 bases and J by 4 bases, with 16 bases between. This CDR3 contains 14 residues. Germline V lookup: CDR1 SQVTM, CDR2 ANQGSEA. This chain's CDR3 is CSVGIGGVGTEAFF. CDR3 bases: TGCAGCGTTGGAATAGGAGGGGTGGGCACTGAAGCTTTCTTT.

This chain links TRBV9 with TRBJ2-3; either TRBD1 or TRBD2 may fit D (5 bases each). Germline V gene sequence: CDR1 SGDLS, CDR2 YYNGEE. V shed 2 bases and J shed 2 bases, with 9 bases lying between them. This CDR3 is 14 amino acids long. Written as DNA, the CDR3 is TGTGCCAGCAGCGTTTCGGGGACCACAGATACGCAGTATTTT. It is translated as CASSVSGTTDTQYF.

For the CDR3, the DNA is TGCGCCAGCAGTGGGACTAGCGGGAGCACAGATACGCAGTATTTT. It is translated as CASSGTSGSTDTQYF. This chain uses TRBV10-2 with TRBJ2-3; 11 bases map to TRBD2. The ends lost 4 bases at V and 0 bases at J; junction bases unmatched: 0. The germline V gene encodes CDR1 WSHSY and CDR2 SAAADI. The CDR3 has 15 amino acids.

Regarding this clone: The identical CDR3 is also encoded by other nucleotide sequences in the sample. The genes are TRBV19 and TRBJ1-6; 7 positions agree with TRBD1. This CDR3 has 14 amino acids. J lost 6 bases, V lost 4 bases, and 3 bases had no gene match. CDR1 is LNHDA, CDR2 SQIVND, per germline (reference sequence). The CDR3 sequence: CASSTGGANSPLHF. The CDR3 nucleotides are TGTGCCAGTAGTACAGGGGGAGCTAATTCACCCCTCCACTTT.

This rearrangement joins TRBV5-1 to TRBJ2-4; the D is unclear. The V gene's germline CDR1 is SGHRS and CDR2 YFSETQ. The V and J ends lost 0 bases and 1 base respectively, with 8 bases between them. There are 15 residues in the CDR3. This chain's CDR3 is CASSLGFVAKNIQYF. The CDR3, as DNA: TGCGCCAGCAGCTTGGGATTCGTGGCCAAAAACATTCAGTACTTC.

The chain links TRBV7-6 to TRBJ2-4; D unresolved. CDR1 is SGHVS, CDR2 FNYEAQ, per germline. This CDR3 contains 13 residues. Trimming removed 5 bases at V and 2 bases at J, with 7 bases between. Written as DNA, the CDR3 is TGTGCCAGCAGCCCAGATCCCAAAAACATTCAGTACTTC. Translating it yields CASSPDPKNIQYF.

This clone was counted a single time. The chain is built from TRBV11-1 and TRBJ1-2; possible D gene TRBD1, 6 bases. V gave up 4 bases and J gave up 6 bases, with 12 bases separating them. CDR1 is SGHAT and CDR2 is FQDESV in the germline V gene (reference sequence). The CDR3 is 13 residues long. DNA of the CDR3: TGTGCCAGCAGCTCTCAACCAGGGGATGGCTACACCTTC. The encoded protein is CASSSQPGDGYTF.

The chain couples TRBV2 to TRBJ2-3, with 8 bases that match TRBD2. The CDR3 runs 16 residues. Trimming removed 7 bases from V and 0 bases from J; junction bases left unmatched: 9. Germline values: CDR1 SNHLY, CDR2 FYNNEI. The chain's CDR3 is CASTLQSGGSTDTQYF. The CDR3 DNA reads as TGTGCCAGCACCCTGCAGAGCGGGGGAAGCACAGATACGCAGTATTTT.

The genes are TRBV5-4 and TRBJ2-1; 12 nucleotides agree with TRBD2. This CDR3 contains 14 residues. Germline V gene lookup returns CDR1 SGHNT and CDR2 YYREEE (reference sequence). J was trimmed by 7 bases and V by 4 bases; bases with no gene match: 3. The CDR3 DNA follows: TGTGCCAGCAGCCTAGCGGGAGGGCGGAATGAGCAGTTCTTC. As protein: CASSLAGGRNEQFF.

The chain carries TRBV28 and TRBJ2-7; 14 positions match TRBD2. Germline V gene data show CDR1 as MDHEN and CDR2 as SYDVKM. V lost 5 bases and J lost 4; bases outside the gene matches: 10. The CDR3 sequence is 17 residues long. The CDR3 protein is CASSGLAGGPNMYEQYF. DNA of the CDR3: TGTGCCAGCAGTGGACTAGCGGGGGGTCCTAACATGTACGAGCAGTACTTC.

The chain joins TRBV30 to TRBJ2-1; maybe TRBD2 (6 bases). V lost 5 bases and J 8 bases, leaving 10 bases between the germline ends. This CDR3 comprises 11 residues. Germline V lookup: CDR1 GTSNPN, CDR2 SVGIG (reference sequence). The CDR3 loop is CAWGGVYEQFF. The CDR3 DNA is TGTGCCTGGGGAGGGGTTTATGAGCAGTTCTTC.

This chain joins TRBV5-6 and TRBJ2-2, with D possibly called TRBD1 or TRBD2 (5 bases each). Germline CDR1 SGHDT, CDR2 YYEEEE. The CDR3 is made up of 14 amino acids. Between the trimmed V and J ends, which lost 4 bases and 5 bases, there was a span of 12 bases. The CDR3 DNA reads as TGTGCCAGCAGCCCAAGGGACGTTACCGGGGAGCTGTTTTTT. Its translation: CASSPRDVTGELFF.

The J gene is TRBJ2-7, the V gene TRBV7-2; D not resolved. Trimming left V 5 bases short and J 7 bases short, with 12 bases between. Per germline, CDR1 SGHTA and CDR2 FQGNSA. The CDR3 spans 12 residues. The CDR3, as DNA: TGTGCCAGCAGCCCCCTCCTAGGGGAGCAGTACTTC. Amino acid sequence: CASSPLLGEQYF. The full variable domain, in which reference TRBV7-2 and TRBJ2-7 provide the parts outside the CDR3, is GAGVSQSPSNKVTEKGKDVELRCDPISGHTALYWYRQSLGQGLEFLIYFQGNSAPDKSGLPSDRFSAERTGGSVSTLTIQRTQQEDSAVYLCASSPLLGEQYFGPGTRLTVT.

CDR3 in DNA: TGTGCCAGCAAAGGGACTGGGCGCACAGATACGCAGTATTTT. Its translation is CASKGTGRTDTQYF. The chain carries TRBV2 and TRBJ2-3, with D possibly matching TRBD2 (6 bases). CDR3 length equals 14 residues. Trimming took off 7 bases at V and 1 base at J, with 12 bases between the two ends. Germline assignment: CDR1 SNHLY and CDR2 FYNNEI.

The chain links TRBV6-5 to TRBJ2-5; 9 bases are a match to TRBD1. Unmatched junction bases numbered 7, after V lost 5 bases and J lost 3 bases. The CDR3 extends over 15 amino acids. Looked up from germline, CDR1 is MNHEY and CDR2 is SVGAGI. The CDR3 DNA reads as TGTGCCAGCAGTCGCCCGGGACAGGGTAAAGAGACCCAGTACTTC. This codes for CASSRPGQGKETQYF.

Comments on this clone: The sample has other DNA sequences that encode this CDR3 too. V gene TRBV18 combines with J gene TRBJ2-3; D gene unclear. This CDR3 contains 13 residues. Germline V lookup: CDR1 KGHSH, CDR2 LQKENI. The V gene lost 6 bases and the J gene lost 2 bases, with 9 bases spanning the gap. The CDR3: CASSPRLTDTQYF. CDR3 nucleotide sequence: TGTGCCAGCTCCCCGAGACTCACAGATACGCAGTATTTT.

This chain uses TRBV10-1 with TRBJ2-7; tentative D call: TRBD1 (6 bases). The CDR3 sequence is 11 residues long. Germline V gene sequence: CDR1 WNHNN, CDR2 SYGVQD (reference sequence). The CDR3 loop reads CVTRGFEEQYF. The CDR3 region has the DNA TGCGTCACGAGGGGGTTTGAGGAGCAGTACTTC.

The chain uses TRBV27 and TRBJ2-7; D might be TRBD1 (7 bases). This CDR3 has 15 residues. Trimming removed 6 bases from V and 2 bases from J, with 17 bases in between. Germline CDR1 is MNHEY and CDR2 is SMNVEV (reference sequence). The CDR3 loop is CASRTGGTATYEQYF. The CDR3 bases are TGTGCCAGCAGAACGGGCGGGACAGCGACCTACGAGCAGTACTTC.

About this clone: Different DNA sequences within this sample yield the same CDR3. This chain joins TRBV7-9 and TRBJ1-1, with D maybe TRBD1 (6 bases). The length of the CDR3 is 14 residues. Germline CDR1 and CDR2: SEHNR and FQNEAQ (reference sequence). Between the trimmed V and J ends, which lost 2 bases and 2 bases, there was a span of 9 bases. The CDR3 sequence is CASSLSGGNTEAFF. CDR3 nucleotides: TGTGCCAGCAGCTTAAGCGGGGGCAACACTGAAGCTTTCTTT.

The chain uses TRBV6-5 and TRBJ2-1, with D possibly being TRBD2 (6 bases). Per germline, CDR1 MNHEY and CDR2 SVGAGI. V was trimmed by 3 bases and J by 0 bases, leaving 12 bases between them. This CDR3 comprises 16 residues. The DNA of the CDR3 is TGTGCCAGCAGTTATAATGGAGGGGCCTCCTACAATGAGCAGTTCTTC. This sequence encodes CASSYNGGASYNEQFF.

In regard to this clone: The same CDR3 can be traced to other DNA sequences in this sample. This rearrangement joins TRBV6-5 to TRBJ2-7, with D possibly TRBD2 on 6 matching bases. V was shortened by 5 bases and J by 0 bases, with 14 bases between the two germline ends. The CDR3 extends over 15 amino acids. Germline assignment: CDR1 MNHEY and CDR2 SVGAGI. CDR3 in amino acids: CASSRGGKSSYEQYF. DNA of the CDR3: TGTGCCAGCAGTCGTGGCGGGAAGAGCTCCTACGAGCAGTACTTC.

This clone was counted once. The chain joins TRBV6-4 to TRBJ1-5, with D possibly matching TRBD1 (5 bases). The CDR3 contains 13 residues. From germline, CDR1 is MRHNA and CDR2 SNTAGT. V dropped 3 bases and J dropped 6 bases, with 9 bases sitting between them. CDR3 DNA: TGTGCCAGCAGTGAGCAGGGCGGTCAGCCCCAGCATTTT. This gives the protein CASSEQGGQPQHF.